The source of this TCR beta chain is a study of T cells in Graves' hyperthyroidism and ophthalmopathy. With respect to this clonotype: No antigen is known for it.

A lack of ophthalmopathy progression within 18 months defined stable Graves' hyperthyroidism. Each 10 ml fresh peripheral blood draw supplied the PBMCs. Study results and caveats: Onset of ophthalmopathy came a median approximately 6.5 months after the model predicted it. Clonotypes that were expanded in thyroid above 0.001 mostly appeared in blood too.

Amplified regions were TCR beta CDR3 sequences from RNA transcripts. The HTBI primer set drove a first-round RT-PCR of the TCR CDR3. TCRdb analysed the multiplex PCR reads with MiXCR anew, one entry per CDR3 protein. In the table there are about 96,000 distinct CDR3 sequences, over 50% of which are singletons. The sample taken for sequencing was blood. This sequence originates from a woman aged 35 to 49 with Graves' hyperthyroidism.

This CDR3 reads CASTMTSGRGETQYF. CDR3 sequence (DNA): TGTGCCAGCACCATGACTAGCGGGAGGGGGGAGACCCAGTACTTC. This chain joins TRBV12-3 or TRBV12-4 and TRBJ2-5; the match to TRBD2 covers 14 bases. J gave up 5 bases and V 7 bases, and 6 bases lay outside the gene matches. CDR3 length: 15 residues.